Here is one T cell receptor (beta chain) with its context. A single base is all that separates this from a far larger clone, so a read error is likely. The same CDR3 is also encoded by other DNA sequences in this sample. Repertoires were generated with immunoSEQ multiplex PCR, while TCRdb's copy carries only in-frame clones and drops some. The table includes a few hundred thousand clones, approximately 71% detected once. The entry originates in a study of shared clonotypes between healthy human individuals. CDR3 size: 15 residues. Germline CDR1 and CDR2: SGHTA and FQGTGA. The chain joins TRBV7-3 to TRBJ1-5; weak D call: TRBD1 (5 bases). The sequence came from a woman between 40 and 55 years old in good health. Some clones in this sample may be carry-over from other donors' samples. Source material: PBMCs. Here the CDR3 reads CASSLGAREGQPQHF. CDR3 coding DNA: TGTGCCAGCAGCTTAGGGGCCAGGGAGGGTCAGCCCCAACATTTT. Full variable domain (remainder filled in from reference TRBV7-3 and TRBJ1-5): GAGVSQTPSNKVTEKGKYVELRCDPISGHTALYWYRQSLGQGPEFLIYFQGTGAADDSGLPNDRFFAVRPEGSVSTLKIQRTERGDSAVYLCASSLGAREGQPQHFGDGTRLSIL.